The 15 T cell receptor beta chains below all came from one sample that was sequenced in a study of cytomegalovirus exposure and HLA in healthy donors. This table comes from immunoSEQ multiplex PCR, and its TCRdb copy is limited to in-frame clones, with some not included. The sample shows some 170,000 clones, approximately 90% of them seen only once. Sequencing input: PBMCs. The receptors were sampled from a woman aged 25 to 39 in good health and CMV-seronegative.

This sequence joins TRBV7-6 and TRBJ1-1; D may be TRBD1 (6 bases). There are 18 residues in the CDR3. Trimming shortened V by 1 base and J by 0 bases, and 18 bases separated the two germline ends. Germline V lookup: CDR1 SGHVS, CDR2 FNYEAQ. The CDR3 bases are TGTGCCAGCAGCTTAGTGGCTGACAGGAGCCCTATGAACACTGAAGCTTTCTTT. Residues: CASSLVADRSPMNTEAFF.

The chain recombines TRBV27 with TRBJ2-2; TRBD1 matches 7 bases. Unmatched junction bases numbered 10, after V lost 2 bases and J lost 1 base. CDR1 and CDR2 from the germline V gene are MNHEY and SMNVEV (reference sequence). The CDR3 contains 18 residues. CDR3 coding DNA: TGTGCCAGCAGTTTAACCGGGACAGTATTGTTGAACACCGGGGAGCTGTTTTTT. Its protein is CASSLTGTVLLNTGELFF.

This clone was counted only a few times. V usage is TRBV5-6 and J usage is TRBJ1-5; 9 nucleotides agree with TRBD1. The V segment lost 0 bases and the J segment 5 bases; nucleotides outside the gene matches: 3. This CDR3 is built from 15 residues. CDR1 is SGHDT and CDR2 is YYEEEE in the germline V gene. The CDR3 region has the DNA TGTGCCAGCAGCTTGGCCGGGACAGGGTATCAGCCCCAGCATTTT. Its protein is CASSLAGTGYQPQHF.

The chain employs TRBV27 and TRBJ1-1; 9 nucleotides agree with TRBD1. With V trimmed by 7 bases and J by 4 bases, 4 bases remained unmatched. CDR1 and CDR2 from the germline V gene are MNHEY and SMNVEV (reference sequence). The CDR3 runs 13 residues. The CDR3 loop reads CASNDRGGTEAFF. CDR3 DNA: TGTGCCAGCAACGACAGGGGGGGCACTGAAGCTTTCTTT.

The chain uses TRBV30 and TRBJ2-2; weak D call: TRBD1 (6 bases). The CDR3 is 15 amino acids. V lost 5 bases and J lost 0, with 13 bases in between. CDR1 and CDR2 from the germline V gene are GTSNPN and SVGIG (reference sequence). Here the CDR3 reads CAWLRGGPNTGELFF. The CDR3 DNA follows: TGTGCCTGGCTGCGTGGGGGCCCGAACACCGGGGAGCTGTTTTTT.

The chain carries TRBV2 and TRBJ2-1, with TRBD2 as a possible D gene (6 bases). The CDR3 consists of 15 residues. Germline lookup yields CDR1 SNHLY and CDR2 FYNNEI. V lost 7 bases to trimming and J lost 7 bases, with 20 bases between them. The CDR3 reads CASTPRRDLLNEQFF. CDR3 sequence (DNA): TGTGCCAGCACTCCCCGGCGGGATCTGTTGAATGAGCAGTTCTTC.

The J gene is TRBJ2-2, the V gene TRBV2; 12 positions match TRBD2. CDR1 is SNHLY and CDR2 is FYNNEI in the germline V gene. J lost 7 bases, V lost 2 bases, and 8 bases had no gene match. The CDR3 consists of 17 residues. The DNA for the CDR3 is TGTGCCAGCAGTGAATCCACTAGCGGGGGGATCAACGGGGAGCTGTTTTTT. It is translated as CASSESTSGGINGELFF.

The genes are TRBV7-9 and TRBJ2-2; D not certain. The CDR3 runs to 15 residues. Germline CDR1 and CDR2: SEHNR and FQNEAQ (reference sequence). V was trimmed by 3 bases and J by 6 bases, leaving 14 bases between them. The CDR3 here is CASSLSSYRAGELFF. CDR3 coding DNA: TGTGCCAGCAGCTTGTCGTCCTATCGGGCCGGGGAGCTGTTTTTT.

This rearrangement joins TRBV9 to TRBJ2-2; D uncertain. This CDR3 has 14 residues. Germline V gives CDR1 SGDLS, CDR2 YYNGEE. V was clipped by 0 bases and J by 2 bases, with 5 bases between them. CDR3 in DNA: TGTGCCAGCAGCGTAGGTCTCAACACCGGGGAGCTGTTTTTT. It yields the protein CASSVGLNTGELFF. Variable domain in full (rest from reference TRBV9 and TRBJ2-2): DSGVTQTPKHLITATGQRVTLRCSPRSGDLSVYWYQQSLDQGLQFLIQYYNGEERAKGNILERFSAQQFPDLHSELNLSSLELGDSALYFCASSVGLNTGELFFGEGSRLTVL.

This rearrangement joins TRBV5-8 to TRBJ1-4; D unclear. CDR1 SGHTS and CDR2 YDEGEE come from the germline V gene. V dropped 2 bases and J dropped 2 bases, with 7 bases sitting between them. This CDR3 is built from 14 residues. CDR3 coding DNA: TGTGCCAGCAGCTTCGGAGGGACTAATGAAAAACTGTTTTTT. Translation: CASSFGGTNEKLFF.

The gene calls are TRBV27 and TRBJ2-7, with D possibly being TRBD1 (5 bases). V lost 2 bases to trimming and J lost 1 base, with 12 bases between them. The CDR3 sequence is 15 residues long. Germline values: CDR1 MNHEY, CDR2 SMNVEV (reference sequence). The CDR3 reads CASSLAWGGSYEQYF. For the CDR3, the DNA is TGTGCCAGCAGTTTAGCCTGGGGCGGTTCCTACGAGCAGTACTTC.

This chain uses TRBV5-6 with TRBJ2-2; D perhaps matches TRBD1 (6 bases). CDR1 is SGHDT, CDR2 YYEEEE, per germline. The V gene lost 0 bases and the J gene lost 3 bases, with 9 bases spanning the gap. CDR3 length: 15 residues. The CDR3 reads CASSLGTEHTGELFF. In DNA, the CDR3 is TGTGCCAGCAGCTTGGGGACAGAACACACCGGGGAGCTGTTTTTT.

Only a few counts were recorded for this clone. Its ends do not fully match the called genes, so a read error is possible. The chain employs TRBV7-7 and TRBJ2-7; TRBD1 matches at 7 bases. This CDR3 is built from 13 residues. From germline, CDR1 is SSHAT and CDR2 FNYEAQ (reference sequence). The CDR3 protein is CASSLGQQYEQYF. The CDR3 DNA reads as TGTGCTAGCAGCTTGGGACAGCAATACGAGCAGTACTTC.

The gene calls are TRBV6-5 and TRBJ1-2; D is unclear. V was pared by 0 bases and J by 0 bases, with 8 bases between. The CDR3 has 15 amino acids. The germline CDR1 and CDR2 sequences are MNHEY and SVGAGI. The CDR3 coding sequence is TGTGCCAGCAGTTACTCGGCAGTCTCTAACTATGGCTACACCTTC. Encoded protein: CASSYSAVSNYGYTF.

The CDR3, as DNA: TGTGCCACCCGGGCCCCTTGGGACAGTCCGAACACCGGGGAGCTGTTTTTT. It yields the protein CATRAPWDSPNTGELFF. This chain links TRBV15 with TRBJ2-2, with 7 bases aligning to TRBD1. J gave up 0 bases and V 8 bases, and 12 bases lay outside the gene matches. The germline V gene encodes CDR1 LNHNV and CDR2 YYDKDF (reference sequence). CDR3 length: 17 residues.